One sample yielded the 25 T cell receptor beta chains listed below, sequenced in a study of cytomegalovirus exposure and HLA in healthy donors (TCRdb year 2017). Library generation was performed with the immunoSEQ multiplex PCR assay. For the multiplex PCR, a mixture combining 60 forward primers for TCR Vbeta segments and 13 reverse primers for TCR Jbeta segments was used. TCRdb provides this immuneACCESS table in a form limited to in-frame rearrangements. Some clones are lacking; in checked studies, under half of them reflect an unresolved V gene, and why the rest are absent is not known. The sample yields some 150,000 clones; roughly four fifths were counted once. The ten largest clones take up about 10% of the sample. The specimen sequenced was PBMCs. These receptors all stem from a man aged 45-60 years in good health and CMV-seropositive.

This clone has a single count. The J gene is TRBJ1-1, the V gene TRBV5-1; D is unclear. In germline, CDR1 is SGHRS, CDR2 YFSETQ. V dropped 4 bases and J dropped 2 bases, with 15 bases sitting between them. This CDR3 is 15 amino acids long. The CDR3 nucleotides are TGCGCCAGCAGCCCGAGTACCGGACTAAACACTGAAGCTTTCTTT. Amino acids: CASSPSTGLNTEAFF.

As for this clone: A read error may produce the germline difference seen at one junction end. The chain is built from TRBV5-6 and TRBJ2-5, with 7 bases matching TRBD2. CDR1 is SGHDT, CDR2 YYEEEE, per germline. CDR3 length equals 13 residues. The CDR3 loop is CASSRDYEDTQYF. CDR3 nucleotides: TGTGCCAGCAGCCGGGACTACGAAGATACCCAGTACTTC.

The gene calls are TRBV5-1 and TRBJ1-3, with a tentative D call TRBD1 (5 bases). The germline V and J ends were trimmed by 1 base and 4 bases, with 12 bases remaining between them. Germline assignment: CDR1 SGHRS and CDR2 YFSETQ. CDR3 length: 15 residues. The CDR3 DNA is TGCGCCAGCAGCTTGAACCCGGGACTCGGAAACACCATATATTTT. It specifies CASSLNPGLGNTIYF.

In this sample, this clone turned up once. This chain connects TRBV5-1 to TRBJ2-1; TRBD2 matches at 11 bases. CDR3 size: 14 residues. Germline assignment: CDR1 SGHRS and CDR2 YFSETQ. V lost 0 bases to trimming and J lost 7 bases; unmatched junction nucleotides: 0. CDR3 nucleotides: TGCGCCAGCAGCTTGGCTAGCGGGGGGAATGAGCAGTTCTTC. As protein: CASSLASGGNEQFF. Based on the CDR3 plus reference TRBV5-1 and TRBJ2-1, the full variable domain is KAGVTQTPRYLIKTRGQQVTLSCSPISGHRSVSWYQQTPGQGLQFLFEYFSETQRNKGNFPGRFSGRQFSNSRSEMNVSTLELGDSALYLCASSLASGGNEQFFGPGTRLTVL.

This clone has a handful of counts. This chain uses TRBV29-1 with TRBJ1-2, with TRBD1 identical over 9 bases. The V and J ends lost 3 bases and 6 bases, in that order; junction bases with no gene match: 11. This CDR3 comprises 15 residues. The germline CDR1 and CDR2 sequences are SQVTM and ANQGSEA. CDR3 sequence: CSVDVPGQGFDGYTF. The DNA for the CDR3 is TGCAGCGTTGACGTACCGGGACAGGGATTCGATGGCTACACCTTC.

The chain employs TRBV30 and TRBJ1-1; D perhaps matches TRBD1 (6 bases). CDR3 length equals 15 residues. V was clipped by 3 bases and J by 5 bases, with 19 bases between them. The germline V gene encodes CDR1 GTSNPN and CDR2 SVGIG (reference sequence). The CDR3 loop is CAWRWSGAGWTEAFF. In nucleotides, the CDR3 is TGTGCCTGGAGATGGTCAGGGGCTGGCTGGACTGAAGCTTTCTTT.

V gene TRBV7-2 combines with J gene TRBJ1-1, with D possibly being TRBD1 (5 bases). The CDR3 contains 13 residues. V dropped 5 bases and J dropped 4 bases, with 11 bases sitting between them. Germline V CDR1 and CDR2: SGHTA, FQGNSA. CDR3 sequence (DNA): TGTGCCAGCAGCAACGGGGGGAGCACTGAAGCTTTCTTT. This gives the protein CASSNGGSTEAFF.

The chain has TRBV2 and TRBJ2-7; D possibly corresponds to TRBD2 (6 bases). The CDR3 length is 13 residues. The ends were cut back, 3 bases at V and 5 bases at J, with 11 bases in the middle. Germline values: CDR1 SNHLY, CDR2 FYNNEI. For the CDR3, the DNA is TGTGCCAGCAGTGACGGGACGGGGGACGAGCAGTACTTC. This translates into CASSDGTGDEQYF. Combining the CDR3 with reference TRBV2 and TRBJ2-7 gives the whole variable domain EPEVTQTPSHQVTQMGQEVILRCVPISNHLYFYWYRQILGQKVEFLVSFYNNEISEKSEIFDDQFSVERPDGSNFTLKIRSTKLEDSAMYFCASSDGTGDEQYFGPGTRLTVT.

This sequence joins TRBV7-2 and TRBJ1-5, with D possibly being TRBD1 (5 bases). Per the germline V gene, CDR1 is SGHTA and CDR2 is FQGNSA. CDR3 length equals 15 residues. Trimming took off 5 bases at V and 3 bases at J, with 14 bases between the two ends. CDR3 in amino acids: CASSPIGGNNQPQHF. In nucleotides, the CDR3 is TGTGCCAGCAGCCCCATTGGGGGGAACAATCAGCCCCAGCATTTT.

The chain recombines TRBV5-4 with TRBJ1-1, with a tentative D call TRBD1 (6 bases). The CDR3 covers 15 residues. With 4 bases removed from V and 0 bases from J, the gap between germline ends came to 13 bases. Germline V lookup: CDR1 SGHNT, CDR2 YYREEE (reference sequence). The DNA of the CDR3 is TGTGCCAGCAGCCCGAAACAGGGACTGAACACTGAAGCTTTCTTT. It translates to CASSPKQGLNTEAFF. Supplemented by reference TRBV5-4 and TRBJ1-1, the full variable domain reads ETGVTQSPTHLIKTRGQQVTLRCSSQSGHNTVSWYQQALGQGPQFIFQYYREEENGRGNFPPRFSGLQFPNYSSELNVNALELDDSALYLCASSPKQGLNTEAFFGQGTRLTVV.

This sequence joins TRBV9 and TRBJ1-1; TRBD1 is a possible D gene (6 bases). Trimming stripped 3 bases from V and 5 bases from J, with 17 bases between. The germline CDR1 and CDR2 sequences are SGDLS and YYNGEE. This CDR3 has 15 amino acids. The DNA of the CDR3 is TGTGCCAGCAGCGGACCATCCAGGGGTGGGACTGAAGCTTTCTTT. This codes for CASSGPSRGGTEAFF.

The chain links TRBV7-6 to TRBJ2-6, with a tentative D call TRBD2 (5 bases). Germline loops: CDR1 SGHVS, CDR2 FNYEAQ. V was shortened by 5 bases and J by 0 bases, with 14 bases between the two germline ends. CDR3 length equals 17 residues. In DNA form, the CDR3 reads TGTGCCAGCAGCCCATCGGGGTATAGCTCTGGGGCCAACGTCCTGACTTTC. It is translated as CASSPSGYSSGANVLTF. The full variable domain, its missing parts supplied by reference TRBV7-6 and TRBJ2-6, is GAGVSQSPRYKVTKRGQDVALRCDPISGHVSLYWYRQALGQGPEFLTYFNYEAQQDKSGLPNDRFSAERPEGSISTLTIQRTEQRDSAMYRCASSPSGYSSGANVLTFGAGSRLTVL.

This rearrangement joins TRBV19 to TRBJ2-7; D call uncertain. V was cut by 5 bases and J by 0 bases, with 8 bases left in between. Germline loops: CDR1 LNHDA, CDR2 SQIVND (reference sequence). This CDR3 spans 13 amino acids. The CDR3 loop is CASSYGYSYEQYF. The DNA for the CDR3 is TGTGCCAGTAGTTACGGGTACTCCTACGAGCAGTACTTC.

The chain joins TRBV7-6 to TRBJ2-1; the match to TRBD1 covers 11 bases. The V gene's germline CDR1 is SGHVS and CDR2 FNYEAQ. The CDR3 totals 14 residues. Unmatched junction bases numbered 7, after V lost 5 bases and J lost 10 bases. CDR3 residues: CASSLDRGQEEQFF. CDR3 DNA: TGTGCCAGCAGCCTGGACAGGGGGCAAGAAGAGCAGTTCTTC. The full variable domain, with the rest looked up from reference TRBV7-6 and TRBJ2-1, is GAGVSQSPRYKVTKRGQDVALRCDPISGHVSLYWYRQALGQGPEFLTYFNYEAQQDKSGLPNDRFSAERPEGSISTLTIQRTEQRDSAMYRCASSLDRGQEEQFFGPGTRLTVL.

The V gene is TRBV7-8, the J gene TRBJ1-5; 8 bases fit TRBD1. The CDR3 spans 15 residues. With 2 bases clipped from V and 6 bases from J, the junction kept 6 bases outside the gene matches. CDR1 is SGHVS and CDR2 is FQNEAQ in the germline V gene. Here the CDR3 DNA reads TGTGCCAGCAGCTTAACAGGGGGGGCAGGTCAGCCCCAGCATTTT. This translates into CASSLTGGAGQPQHF.

The chain employs TRBV27 and TRBJ2-7; 11 bases match TRBD2. Trimming took 7 bases from V and 0 from J; bases not matched to a gene: 14. Germline CDR1 MNHEY, CDR2 SMNVEV (reference sequence). The CDR3 totals 18 residues. CDR3 in amino acids: CASISPRTSGFSSYEQYF. The CDR3 nucleotides read TGTGCCAGCATTTCTCCTAGGACTAGCGGGTTTTCCTCCTACGAGCAGTACTTC.

The chain combines TRBV29-1 with TRBJ2-3; 7 nucleotides match TRBD1. With 0 bases clipped from V and 5 bases from J, the junction kept 14 bases outside the gene matches. CDR3 length equals 17 residues. CDR1 and CDR2 (germline): SQVTM, ANQGSEA. CDR3 sequence: CSVEEWVADRQEDTQYF. CDR3 DNA sequence: TGCAGCGTTGAAGAGTGGGTCGCGGACAGGCAAGAAGATACGCAGTATTTT.

This clone was detected only once. The V gene is TRBV11-2, the J gene TRBJ1-3; D is unresolved. Germline assignment: CDR1 SGHAT and CDR2 FQNNGV. CDR3 length equals 16 residues. Deletions cut 6 bases from V and 2 bases from J, with 17 bases between. CDR3 nucleotides: TGTGCCAGCAGTAGAGAGGCTCGTTTGGCTGGAAACACCATATATTTT. It yields the protein CASSREARLAGNTIYF.

The rearrangement joins TRBV28 to TRBJ1-6; 9 bases line up with TRBD1. The J segment lost 4 bases and the V segment lost 5 bases, leaving 9 bases of the junction unmatched. Germline values: CDR1 MDHEN, CDR2 SYDVKM. The length of the CDR3 is 17 residues. CDR3 in amino acids: CASSPLTGGAYNSPLHF. The CDR3 DNA is TGTGCCAGCAGTCCCCTTACAGGGGGCGCGTATAATTCACCCCTCCACTTT.

This clone has more than one count but fewer than ten. The chain combines TRBV7-6 with TRBJ2-5; 9 nucleotides agree with TRBD2. The V gene's germline CDR1 is SGHVS and CDR2 FNYEAQ. The V segment lost 8 bases and the J segment 1 base; nucleotides outside the gene matches: 8. The CDR3 is 15 amino acids. In nucleotides, the CDR3 is TGTGCCAGCCTGCGACTAGCGGCCTCCCAAGAGACCCAGTACTTC. This gives the protein CASLRLAASQETQYF.

This chain joins TRBV5-1 and TRBJ1-6; 7 nucleotides line up with TRBD1. The CDR3 spans 16 residues. J was trimmed by 4 bases and V by 4 bases; bases with no gene match: 8. Germline CDR1 and CDR2: SGHRS and YFSETQ. CDR3 sequence: CASSPTGERYNSPLHF. The CDR3 DNA is TGCGCCAGCAGCCCTACAGGGGAAAGGTATAATTCACCCCTCCACTTT.

The chain joins TRBV5-4 to TRBJ1-1; TRBD1 matches at 8 bases. The CDR3 runs 12 residues. V was pared by 4 bases and J by 11 bases, with 7 bases of the junction left unmatched. Germline V gene sequence: CDR1 SGHNT, CDR2 YYREEE (reference sequence). The CDR3 DNA sequence: TGTGCCAGCAGCCTGACGACAGGGGAGGCTTTCTTT. The encoded protein is CASSLTTGEAFF. Combining the CDR3 with reference TRBV5-4 and TRBJ1-1 gives the whole variable domain ETGVTQSPTHLIKTRGQQVTLRCSSQSGHNTVSWYQQALGQGPQFIFQYYREEENGRGNFPPRFSGLQFPNYSSELNVNALELDDSALYLCASSLTTGEAFFGQGTRLTVV.

The chain uses TRBV5-6 and TRBJ1-2, with TRBD1 as a possible D gene (5 bases). CDR1 and CDR2 from the germline V gene are SGHDT and YYEEEE. V was trimmed by 5 bases and J by 2 bases, leaving 16 bases between them. This CDR3 comprises 15 residues. The CDR3 DNA reads TGTGCCAGCAGGCGGTTGGAGGAGGGGAACTATGGCTACACCTTC. Translating it yields CASRRLEEGNYGYTF.

The J gene is TRBJ2-1, the V gene TRBV6-5; TRBD1 is a possible D gene (6 bases). CDR3 size: 12 residues. Trimming took 4 bases from V and 7 from J, leaving 8 bases between them. From germline, CDR1 is MNHEY and CDR2 SVGAGI. CDR3 sequence (DNA): TGTGCCAGCAGTTTTAGGGGGAATGAGCAGTTCTTC. Its protein product is CASSFRGNEQFF.

J is TRBJ2-2 and V is TRBV28, with D perhaps TRBD1 (5 bases). V lost 2 bases and J 7 bases, leaving 20 bases between the germline ends. Germline-derived CDR1 and CDR2 are MDHEN and SYDVKM. This CDR3 spans 17 amino acids. This chain's CDR3 is CASSLRGRIGSGGELFF. The CDR3, as DNA: TGTGCCAGCAGTTTAAGGGGCCGGATTGGATCTGGCGGGGAGCTGTTTTTT.